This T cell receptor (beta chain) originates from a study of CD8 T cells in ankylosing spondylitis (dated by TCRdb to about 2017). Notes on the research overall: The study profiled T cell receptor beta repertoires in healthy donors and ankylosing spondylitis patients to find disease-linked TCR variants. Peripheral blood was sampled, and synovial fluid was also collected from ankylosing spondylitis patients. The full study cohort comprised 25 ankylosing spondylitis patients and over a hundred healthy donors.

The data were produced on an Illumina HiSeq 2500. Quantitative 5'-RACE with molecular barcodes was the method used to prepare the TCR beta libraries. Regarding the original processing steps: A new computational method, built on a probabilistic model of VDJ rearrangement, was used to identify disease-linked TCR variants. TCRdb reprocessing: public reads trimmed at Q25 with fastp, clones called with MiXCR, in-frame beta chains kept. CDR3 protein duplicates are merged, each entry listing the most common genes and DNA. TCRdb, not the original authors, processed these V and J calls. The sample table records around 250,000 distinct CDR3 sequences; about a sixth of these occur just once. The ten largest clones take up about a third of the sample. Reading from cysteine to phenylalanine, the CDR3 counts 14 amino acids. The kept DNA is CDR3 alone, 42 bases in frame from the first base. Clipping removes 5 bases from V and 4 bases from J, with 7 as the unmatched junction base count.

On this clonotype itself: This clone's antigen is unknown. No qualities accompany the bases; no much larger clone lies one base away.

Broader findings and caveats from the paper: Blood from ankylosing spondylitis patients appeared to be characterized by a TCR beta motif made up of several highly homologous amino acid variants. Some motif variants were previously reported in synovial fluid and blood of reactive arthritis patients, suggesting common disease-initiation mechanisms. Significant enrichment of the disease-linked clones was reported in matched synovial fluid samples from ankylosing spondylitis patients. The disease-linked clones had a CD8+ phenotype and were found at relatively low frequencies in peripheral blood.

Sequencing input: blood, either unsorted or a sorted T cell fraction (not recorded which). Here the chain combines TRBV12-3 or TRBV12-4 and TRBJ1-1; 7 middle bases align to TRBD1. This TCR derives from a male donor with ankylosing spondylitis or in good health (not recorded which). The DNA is TGTGCCAGCAGTCCCCAGGGGGGTGGCACTGAAGCTTTCTTT. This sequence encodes CASSPQGGGTEAFF.